The 31 T cell receptor beta chains given below trace back to one sample, sequenced in a study of tumor and adjacent non-tumor tissue in lung cancer. No cell sorting was done before RNA was extracted from the tissue. The library came from three nested PCR rounds adapted from ARM-PCR protocols. TCRdb independently ran MiXCR on the multiplex PCR reads; one entry per CDR3 protein. The table records under 100,000 distinct CDR3 sequences, roughly 70% of them present only once. Sequenced: lung tumor tissue. The receptor set was obtained from a woman aged 70-85 years with non-small cell lung cancer.

Details on this clonotype: One end of the junction varies from germline; a read error may be responsible. This sequence joins TRBV6-6 and TRBJ1-1; D unresolved. Germline lookup yields CDR1 MNHNY and CDR2 SVGAGI (reference sequence). The length of the CDR3 is 11 residues. DNA of the CDR3: TGTGCCAACAGTCACGATACTGAAGCTTCCTTT. As protein: CANSHDTEASF.

Notes on this clonotype: Because it lacks the conserved phenylalanine or tryptophan at the end, this CDR3 is likely a read error. The genes are TRBV19 and TRBJ2-5; D unclear. This CDR3 spans 11 amino acids. From germline, CDR1 is LNHDA and CDR2 SQIVND (reference sequence). The CDR3 DNA sequence: TGTGCCAGTACTATAGAGGAGACCCAGTACTTA. This codes for CASTIEETQYL.

With regard to this clonotype: Since a much larger clone is just one base distant, this may be a read error. The rearrangement joins TRBV28 to TRBJ2-3, with D perhaps given as TRBD1 or TRBD2 (5 bases each). This CDR3 region has 14 residues. Germline values: CDR1 MDHEN, CDR2 SYDVKM. The V and J ends lost 5 bases and 2 bases respectively, with 11 bases between them. This CDR3 is CASSPGPLTDTQYF. In DNA form, the CDR3 reads TGTGCCAGCAGTCCGGGACCACTCACAGATACGCAGTATTTT.

This clonotype appeared a few times. A read error may be the cause here, since a much bigger clone is one base away. The chain carries TRBV6-6 and TRBJ2-1, with D perhaps matching TRBD2 (6 bases). CDR1 is MNHNY and CDR2 is SVGAGI in the germline V gene (reference sequence). There are 12 residues in the CDR3. The CDR3 nucleotides are TGTGTCAGCAGCAGGGACTCCTTTGAGCAGTTCTTC. It encodes CVSSRDSFEQFF.

The chain combines TRBV5-4 with TRBJ2-1; D gene unclear. The V end was cut by 4 bases, the J end by 5 bases, with 7 bases between. Looked up from germline, CDR1 is SGHNT and CDR2 is YYREEE (reference sequence). This CDR3 comprises 12 residues. The CDR3 nucleotides are TGTGCCAGCAGCATGGGCGACAATGAGCAGTTCTTC. Amino acid sequence: CASSMGDNEQFF.

The CDR3 DNA sequence: TGCAGCGTTGGACAGGATTTACTGAACACTGAAGCTTTCTTT. This sequence encodes CSVGQDLLNTEAFF. The chain employs TRBV29-1 and TRBJ1-1; possibly TRBD1 for D (6 bases). Trimming stripped 4 bases from V and 0 bases from J, with 12 bases between. The CDR3 length is 14 residues. CDR1 and CDR2 (germline): SQVTM, ANQGSEA.

With regard to this clonotype: One end of the junction fails to match germline, which may point to a read error. The chain employs TRBV29-1 and TRBJ1-1; D is unresolved. Germline-derived CDR1 and CDR2 are SQVTM and ANQGSEA. The CDR3 consists of 18 residues. CDR3 protein: CSVEDLMERAVMSTEAFF. Here the CDR3 DNA reads TGCAGCGTCGAAGATCTTATGGAGCGTGCCGTTATGAGCACTGAAGCTTTCTTT.

A word on this clonotype: The junction differs from germline at one of its ends, possibly a read error. The rearrangement links TRBV5-4 to TRBJ2-1; possible D gene TRBD1, 6 bases. The CDR3 consists of 17 residues. Per germline, CDR1 SGHNT and CDR2 YYREEE (reference sequence). Here the CDR3 DNA reads TGTGCCAGCAGCTTTGGGGGCAGAACCCGCTCCTACTATGAGCAGTTCTTC. It encodes CASSFGGRTRSYYEQFF. Full variable domain (missing parts from reference TRBV5-4 and TRBJ2-1): ETGVTQSPTHLIKTRGQQVTLRCSSQSGHNTVSWYQQALGQGPQFIFQYYREEENGRGNFPPRFSGLQFPNYSSELNVNALELDDSALYLCASSFGGRTRSYYEQFFGPGTRLTVL.

Concerning this clonotype: The junction departs from the called germline gene at one end, perhaps through a read error. The chain is built from TRBV13 and TRBJ2-1, with unresolved D. CDR1 and CDR2 from the germline V gene are PRHDT and FYEKMQ (reference sequence). The CDR3 has 13 residues. The chain's CDR3 is CASSLARIPPSSF. The DNA of the CDR3 is TGTGCCAGCAGCTTAGCGAGGATTCCCCCCTCGTCCTTC.

On this clonotype: A much larger clone is a single base away; this may be a read error. The chain employs TRBV24-1 and TRBJ2-2, with D possibly being TRBD2 (6 bases). Trimming removed 11 bases from V and 6 bases from J, with 24 bases in between. The CDR3 loop spans 16 amino acids. Germline V lookup: CDR1 KGHDR, CDR2 SFDVKD. CDR3 in amino acids: CAIGNSRAEGPGELFF. The CDR3 DNA follows: TGTGCCATCGGCAATTCGAGAGCGGAGGGGCCCGGGGAGCTGTTTTTT.

The table lists this clonotype with a count of one. A junction boundary mismatches the germline segment, possibly from a read error. The chain has TRBV12-3 or TRBV12-4 and TRBJ2-5; TRBD1 agrees at 7 bases. The CDR3 contains 13 residues. CDR3 nucleotides: TGTGCCAGCAGAACAGGGGATTTAGAGACTCAGTGCTTC. Translating gives CASRTGDLETQCF.

Concerning this clonotype: An end of the junction differs from the germline gene, which may be a read error. V is TRBV6-2 or TRBV6-3 and J is TRBJ2-3; the D gene is possibly TRBD2 (5 bases). This CDR3 region has 16 residues. Germline V gene sequence: CDR1 MNHEY, CDR2 SVGEGT. CDR3 region: CAGSYLKLDPTDMQYF. DNA of the CDR3: TGTGCCGGCAGTTACTTGAAACTAGACCCCACAGATATGCAGTATTTT.

In the case of this clonotype: A much more abundant neighbour one base away suggests this may be a read error. For the CDR3, the DNA is TGTGCCAGCAGTTACTCGACTAGCGGGAGGGTCTCTGTGGCCAACGTCCTGACTTTC. The encoded protein is CASSYSTSGRVSVANVLTF. The chain links TRBV6-5 to TRBJ2-6, with TRBD2 matching over 14 bases. Per germline, CDR1 MNHEY and CDR2 SVGAGI. The CDR3 is made up of 19 amino acids.

With respect to this clonotype: One end of the junction is discordant with germline, which a read error may explain. The CDR3 DNA follows: TGTGCCAGCTCCGCCCCCCCGGGACAGGGGAACACCGAAGCTTTCTTT. Amino acid sequence: CASSAPPGQGNTEAFF. V is TRBV28 and J is TRBJ1-1, with TRBD1 identical over 10 bases. The CDR3 is 16 amino acids. The germline CDR1 and CDR2 sequences are MDHEN and SYDVKM.

The V and J genes are TRBV29-1 and TRBJ2-5; TRBD2 aligns across 11 bases. There are 15 residues in the CDR3. V lost 5 bases, J lost 1 base, and 6 bases stayed unmatched. Germline CDR1 is SQVTM and CDR2 is ANQGSEA. This CDR3 reads CSVYRTSGSQETQYF. The DNA for the CDR3 is TGCAGCGTTTACAGGACTAGCGGGTCCCAAGAGACCCAGTACTTC.

This clonotype was picked up a small number of times. The rearrangement uses TRBV30 and TRBJ1-1, with unresolved D. CDR3 size: 11 residues. Germline CDR1 reads GTSNPN; CDR2 reads SVGIG (reference sequence). CDR3 region: CTGKTYAEAFF. CDR3 nucleotide sequence: TGTACCGGAAAAACTTACGCTGAAGCTTTCTTT.

Details on this clonotype: The junction differs from germline at one of its ends, possibly a read error. The CDR3 spells CVSSLGGRGQPQRF. The CDR3 bases are TGTGTCAGCAGTTTAGGGGGACGGGGTCAGCCCCAGCGTTTT. The rearrangement links TRBV12-3 or TRBV12-4 to TRBJ1-5, with D possibly matching TRBD1 (6 bases). The CDR3 has 14 amino acids.

The gene calls are TRBV6-5 and TRBJ2-5, with a tentative D call TRBD2 (5 bases). The CDR3 is 12 residues long. V was cut by 11 bases and J by 4 bases, with 14 bases left in between. In germline, CDR1 is MNHEY, CDR2 SVGAGI. CDR3 in amino acids: CAGSYNGETQYF. The CDR3 coding sequence is TGTGCCGGGAGTTACAATGGAGAGACCCAGTACTTC.

Remarks on this clonotype: An end of the junction differs from the germline gene, which may be a read error. J is TRBJ2-1 and V is TRBV6-2 or TRBV6-3, with unresolved D. Germline V lookup: CDR1 MNHEY, CDR2 SVGEGT. The CDR3 runs to 13 residues. The CDR3 loop is CASSRRPYNERFF. The DNA of the CDR3 is TGTGCCAGCAGCCGTCGGCCCTACAATGAGCGGTTCTTC.

V usage is TRBV6-5 and J usage is TRBJ2-7; perhaps D is TRBD1 or TRBD2 (5 bases each). CDR3 length: 15 amino acids. The ends were cut back, 3 bases at V and 3 bases at J, with 15 bases in the middle. Germline loops: CDR1 MNHEY, CDR2 SVGAGI. CDR3 region: CASSYKGQGDYEQYF. CDR3 in DNA: TGTGCCAGCAGTTATAAGGGGCAGGGAGACTACGAGCAGTACTTC.

A word on this clonotype: A much larger clone lies a single base off, so this may be a read error. V is TRBV12-3 or TRBV12-4 and J is TRBJ1-6; D is unclear. The CDR3 is made up of 15 amino acids. CDR3 sequence (DNA): TGTGCCAACAGTTTAACCTGGGAGAATAATTCACCCCTCCACTTT. Protein product: CANSLTWENNSPLHF.

The V and J genes are TRBV29-1 and TRBJ2-7; a weak D match, TRBD2 (5 bases). Trimming took 7 bases from V and 4 from J, leaving 17 bases between them. This CDR3 is 13 amino acids long. In germline, CDR1 is SQVTM, CDR2 ANQGSEA. The CDR3 is CSARVSASYEQYF. Here the CDR3 DNA reads TGCAGCGCTAGGGTTAGCGCCTCTTACGAGCAGTACTTC.

This clonotype has only one observation. The junction and the germline gene differ at one end; a read error may be behind it. The chain couples TRBV6-5 to TRBJ2-5; a weak D match, TRBD2 (7 bases). Germline V gene data show CDR1 as MNHEY and CDR2 as SVGAGI. The CDR3 is made up of 16 amino acids. This chain's CDR3 is CAISYSLGEGEEIQYF. The CDR3 nucleotides are TGTGCCATCAGTTACTCGCTTGGGGAGGGGGAAGAGATTCAATACTTC.

On this clonotype: A junction end diverges from the germline sequence, so it may reflect a read error. The rearrangement joins TRBV6-1 to TRBJ2-3; 8 bases match TRBD2. Per the germline V gene, CDR1 is MNHNS and CDR2 is SASEGT. The CDR3 consists of 18 residues. CDR3 nucleotides: TGTGTCAGCAGTGGGTTAGCGGGACATCAGATGGCAACAGATACGCAGTATTTT. Translation: CVSSGLAGHQMATDTQYF.

Comment on this clonotype: A single base separates this from a much larger clone, so it may be a read error. V is TRBV28 and J is TRBJ2-1, with D possibly TRBD2 on 5 matching bases. This CDR3 region has 15 residues. CDR1 MDHEN and CDR2 SYDVKM come from the germline V gene. The CDR3 loop reads CATSLLHTEALEQFF. CDR3 DNA sequence: TGTGCCACCAGTTTACTCCACACGGAGGCTTTGGAGCAGTTCTTC.

V and J are TRBV6-2 or TRBV6-3 and TRBJ1-3, with a weak D call TRBD1 (5 bases). CDR3 size: 16 residues. Looked up from germline, CDR1 is MNHEY and CDR2 is SVGEGT. Deletions cut 7 bases from V and 4 bases from J, with 20 bases between. The CDR3 is CASNGPGPVSGNTIYF. The CDR3 DNA reads TGTGCCAGCAACGGTCCGGGGCCAGTTTCAGGAAACACCATATATTTT.

This clonotype was picked up many times. Sequence at one end of the junction differs from germline and may be a read error. This chain joins TRBV12-3 or TRBV12-4 and TRBJ2-2; D unclear. This CDR3 contains 12 residues. The CDR3 here is CASSFRPEEPFF. Written as DNA, the CDR3 is TGTGCCAGCAGTTTCCGGCCTGAGGAGCCGTTTTTT.

Comments on this clonotype: This may be a read error: a much more frequent sequence differs by one nucleotide. This chain uses TRBV20-1 with TRBJ2-1; D may be TRBD2 (5 bases). Germline-derived CDR1 and CDR2 are DFQATT and SNEGSKA (reference sequence). CDR3 size: 15 residues. V lost 0 bases and J 4 bases, leaving 13 bases between the germline ends. CDR3 amino acids: CSARDGVGVYNEQFF. Here the CDR3 DNA reads TGCAGTGCTAGAGATGGCGTGGGAGTTTACAATGAGCAGTTCTTC.

Notes on this clonotype: Germline and junction disagree at one end, which may indicate a read error. This chain uses TRBV6-1 with TRBJ1-6; D unclear. Germline V gene data show CDR1 as MNHNS and CDR2 as SASEGT. The CDR3 consists of 15 residues. This CDR3 is CASSESRGDNSSLHF. CDR3 in DNA: TGTGCCAGCAGTGAATCGCGGGGTGATAATTCATCCCTCCACTTT.

As for this clonotype: A much more abundant neighbour one base away suggests this may be a read error. This chain joins TRBV20-1 and TRBJ2-3, with TRBD2 as a possible D gene (6 bases). CDR3 length: 15 residues. The V gene's germline CDR1 is DFQATT and CDR2 SNEGSKA (reference sequence). CDR3 DNA sequence: TGCAGTGCTAGAGATGCATACACTAGCACAGATATGCAGTATTTT. The encoded protein is CSARDAYTSTDMQYF.

This clonotype was detected many times. The rearrangement uses TRBV28 and TRBJ2-1; D uncertain. This CDR3 comprises 16 residues. Per the germline V gene, CDR1 is MDHEN and CDR2 is SYDVKM. Between the trimmed V and J ends, which lost 5 bases and 4 bases, there was a span of 18 bases. DNA of the CDR3: TGTGCCAGCAGTCAGAAGCCCCACAGTCCGTACAATGAGCAGTTCTTC. It is translated as CASSQKPHSPYNEQFF.